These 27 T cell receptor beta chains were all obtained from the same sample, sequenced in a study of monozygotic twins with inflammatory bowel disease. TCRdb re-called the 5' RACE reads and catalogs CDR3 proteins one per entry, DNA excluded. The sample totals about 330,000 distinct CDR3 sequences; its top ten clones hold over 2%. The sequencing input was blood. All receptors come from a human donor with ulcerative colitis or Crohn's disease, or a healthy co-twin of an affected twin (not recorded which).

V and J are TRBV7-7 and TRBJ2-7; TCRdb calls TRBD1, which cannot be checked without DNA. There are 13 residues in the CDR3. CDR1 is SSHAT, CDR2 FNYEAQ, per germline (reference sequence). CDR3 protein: CASSCPGVYEQYF. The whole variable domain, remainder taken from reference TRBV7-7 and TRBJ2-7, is GAGVSQSPRYKVTKRGQDVTLRCDPISSHATLYWYQQALGQGPEFLTYFNYEAQPDKSGLPSDRFSAERPEGSISTLTIQRTEQRDSAMYRCASSCPGVYEQYFGPGTRLTVT.

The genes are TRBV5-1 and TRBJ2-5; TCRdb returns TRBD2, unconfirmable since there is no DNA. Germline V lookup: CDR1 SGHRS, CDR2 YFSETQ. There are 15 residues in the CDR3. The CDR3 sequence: CASREQAGHQETQYF. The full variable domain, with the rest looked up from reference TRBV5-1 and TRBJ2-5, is KAGVTQTPRYLIKTRGQQVTLSCSPISGHRSVSWYQQTPGQGLQFLFEYFSETQRNKGNFPGRFSGRQFSNSRSEMNVSTLELGDSALYLCASREQAGHQETQYFGPGTRLLVL.

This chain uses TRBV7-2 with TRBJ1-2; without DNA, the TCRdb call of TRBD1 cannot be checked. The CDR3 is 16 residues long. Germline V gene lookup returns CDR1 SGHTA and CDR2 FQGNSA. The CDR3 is CASSLRLGGATYGYTF.

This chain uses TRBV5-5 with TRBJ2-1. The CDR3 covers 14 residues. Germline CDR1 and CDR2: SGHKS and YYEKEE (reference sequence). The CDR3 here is CASSLAWWRNEQFF.

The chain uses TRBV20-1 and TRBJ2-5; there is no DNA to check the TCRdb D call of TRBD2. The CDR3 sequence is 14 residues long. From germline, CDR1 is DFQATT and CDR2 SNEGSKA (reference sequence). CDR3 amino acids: CSARTSGPPETQYF.

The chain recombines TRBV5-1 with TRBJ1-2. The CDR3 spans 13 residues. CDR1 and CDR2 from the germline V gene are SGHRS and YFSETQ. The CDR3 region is CASGQSANYGYTF. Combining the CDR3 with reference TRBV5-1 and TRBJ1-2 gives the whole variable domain KAGVTQTPRYLIKTRGQQVTLSCSPISGHRSVSWYQQTPGQGLQFLFEYFSETQRNKGNFPGRFSGRQFSNSRSEMNVSTLELGDSALYLCASGQSANYGYTFGSGTRLTVV.

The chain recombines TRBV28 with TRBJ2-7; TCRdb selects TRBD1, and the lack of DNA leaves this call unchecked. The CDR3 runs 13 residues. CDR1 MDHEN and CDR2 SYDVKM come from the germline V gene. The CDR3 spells CASKPGGGYEQYF.

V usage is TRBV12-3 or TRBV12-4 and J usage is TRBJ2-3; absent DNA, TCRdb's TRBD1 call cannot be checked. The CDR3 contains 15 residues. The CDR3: CASSSPGQGTVTQYF.

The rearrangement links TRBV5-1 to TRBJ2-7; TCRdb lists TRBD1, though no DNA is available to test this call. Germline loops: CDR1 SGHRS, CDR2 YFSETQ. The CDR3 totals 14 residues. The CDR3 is CASSSGTGEPEQYF.

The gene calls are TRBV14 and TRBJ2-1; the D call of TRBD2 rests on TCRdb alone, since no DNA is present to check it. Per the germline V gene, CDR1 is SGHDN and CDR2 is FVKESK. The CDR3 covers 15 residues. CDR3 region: CASSQTPAVYNEQFF.

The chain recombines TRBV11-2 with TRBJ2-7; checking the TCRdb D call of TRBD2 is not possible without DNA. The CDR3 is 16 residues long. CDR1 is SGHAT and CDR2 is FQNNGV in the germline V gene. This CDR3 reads CASSLVGGAGSYEQYF.

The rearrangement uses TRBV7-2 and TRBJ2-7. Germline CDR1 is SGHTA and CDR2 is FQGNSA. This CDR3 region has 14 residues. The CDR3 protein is CASSLGLKGYEQYF. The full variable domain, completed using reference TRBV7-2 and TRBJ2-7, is GAGVSQSPSNKVTEKGKDVELRCDPISGHTALYWYRQSLGQGLEFLIYFQGNSAPDKSGLPSDRFSAERTGGSVSTLTIQRTQQEDSAVYLCASSLGLKGYEQYFGPGTRLTVT.

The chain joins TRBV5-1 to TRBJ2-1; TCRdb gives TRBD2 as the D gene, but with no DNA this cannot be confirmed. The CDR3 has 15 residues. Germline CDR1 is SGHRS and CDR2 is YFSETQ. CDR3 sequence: CASTNPSGIVYEQFF. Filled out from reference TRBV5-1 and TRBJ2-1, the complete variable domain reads KAGVTQTPRYLIKTRGQQVTLSCSPISGHRSVSWYQQTPGQGLQFLFEYFSETQRNKGNFPGRFSGRQFSNSRSEMNVSTLELGDSALYLCASTNPSGIVYEQFFGPGTRLTVL.

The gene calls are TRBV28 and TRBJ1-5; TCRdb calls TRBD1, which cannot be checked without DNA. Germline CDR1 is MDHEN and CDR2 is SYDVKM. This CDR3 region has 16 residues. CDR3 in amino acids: CASRTPKEGGPGPQHF.

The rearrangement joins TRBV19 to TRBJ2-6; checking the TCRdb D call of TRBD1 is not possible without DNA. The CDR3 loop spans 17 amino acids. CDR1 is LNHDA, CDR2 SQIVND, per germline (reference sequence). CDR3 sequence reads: CASTRGRDSSGANVLTF.

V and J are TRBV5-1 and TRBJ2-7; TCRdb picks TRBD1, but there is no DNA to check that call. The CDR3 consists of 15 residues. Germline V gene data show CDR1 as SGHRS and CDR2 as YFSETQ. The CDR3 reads CASSLDPVTTGEQYF. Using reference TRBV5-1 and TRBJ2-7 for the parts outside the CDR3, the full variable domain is KAGVTQTPRYLIKTRGQQVTLSCSPISGHRSVSWYQQTPGQGLQFLFEYFSETQRNKGNFPGRFSGRQFSNSRSEMNVSTLELGDSALYLCASSLDPVTTGEQYFGPGTRLTVT.

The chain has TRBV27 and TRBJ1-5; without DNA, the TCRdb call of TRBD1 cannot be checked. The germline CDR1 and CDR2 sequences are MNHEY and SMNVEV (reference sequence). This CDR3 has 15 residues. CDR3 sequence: CASSWAGYSNQPQHF.

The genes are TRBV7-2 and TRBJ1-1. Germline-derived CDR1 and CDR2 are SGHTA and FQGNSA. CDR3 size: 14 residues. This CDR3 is CASSLVGINTEAFF.

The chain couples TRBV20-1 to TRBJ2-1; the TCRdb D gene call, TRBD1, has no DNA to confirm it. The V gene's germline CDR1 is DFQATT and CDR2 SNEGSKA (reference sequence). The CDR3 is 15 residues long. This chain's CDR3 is CSAISRQGFYNEQFF.

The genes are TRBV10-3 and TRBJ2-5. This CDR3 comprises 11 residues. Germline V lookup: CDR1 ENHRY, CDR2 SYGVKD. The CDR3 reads CALCSRETQYF.

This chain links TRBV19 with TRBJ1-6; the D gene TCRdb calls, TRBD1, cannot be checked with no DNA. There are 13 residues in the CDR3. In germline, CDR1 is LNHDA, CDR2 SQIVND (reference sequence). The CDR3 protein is CASRGTGTQPLHF.

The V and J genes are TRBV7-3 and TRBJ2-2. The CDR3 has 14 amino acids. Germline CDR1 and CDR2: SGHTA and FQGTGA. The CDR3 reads CASSLTGDTGELFF.

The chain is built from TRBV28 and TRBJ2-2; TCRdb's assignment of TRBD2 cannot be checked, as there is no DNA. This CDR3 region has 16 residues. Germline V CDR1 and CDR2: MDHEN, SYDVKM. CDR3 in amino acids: CASSPTSGGRTGELFF.

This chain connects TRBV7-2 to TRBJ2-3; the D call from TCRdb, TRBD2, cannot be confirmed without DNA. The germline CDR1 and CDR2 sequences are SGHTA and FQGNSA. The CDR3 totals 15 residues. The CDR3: CASSLFGGPTDTQYF.

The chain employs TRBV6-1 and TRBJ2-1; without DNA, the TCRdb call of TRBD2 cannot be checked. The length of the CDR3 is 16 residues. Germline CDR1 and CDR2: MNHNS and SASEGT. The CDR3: CASSRGGGESYNEQFF.

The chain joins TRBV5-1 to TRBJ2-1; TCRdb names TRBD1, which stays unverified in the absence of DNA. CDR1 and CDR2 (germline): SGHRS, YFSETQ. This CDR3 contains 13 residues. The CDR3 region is CASSTRTDSEQFF.

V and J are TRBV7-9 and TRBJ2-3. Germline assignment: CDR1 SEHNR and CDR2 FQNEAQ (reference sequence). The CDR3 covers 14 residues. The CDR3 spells CASSLVVDRDTQYF.